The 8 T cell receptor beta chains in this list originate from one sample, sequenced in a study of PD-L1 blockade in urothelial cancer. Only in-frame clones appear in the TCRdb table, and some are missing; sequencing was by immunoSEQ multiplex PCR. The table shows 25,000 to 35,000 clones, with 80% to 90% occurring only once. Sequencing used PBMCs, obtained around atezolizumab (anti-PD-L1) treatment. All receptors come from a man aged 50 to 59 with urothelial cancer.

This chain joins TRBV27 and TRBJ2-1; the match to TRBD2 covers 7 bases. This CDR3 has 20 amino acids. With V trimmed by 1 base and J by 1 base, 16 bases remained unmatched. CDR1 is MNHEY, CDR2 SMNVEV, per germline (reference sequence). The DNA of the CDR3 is TGTGCCAGCAGTTTATTTCCCCGGGCAGGGAGGGACTGGTCCTACAATGAGCAGTTCTTC. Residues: CASSLFPRAGRDWSYNEQFF.

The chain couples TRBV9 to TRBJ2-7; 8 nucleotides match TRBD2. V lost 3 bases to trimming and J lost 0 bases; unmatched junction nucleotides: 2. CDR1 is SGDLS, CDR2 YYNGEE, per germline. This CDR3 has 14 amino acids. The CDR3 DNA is TGTGCCAGCAGCGCCGGACTAGCCTCCTACGAGCAGTACTTC. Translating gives CASSAGLASYEQYF.

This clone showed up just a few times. The CDR3 spells CASNRRGAREAFF. The CDR3 region has the DNA TGTGCCAGCAATCGACGGGGGGCGCGTGAAGCTTTCTTT. The J gene is TRBJ1-1, the V gene TRBV6-5; D is possibly TRBD1 (6 bases). V shed 7 bases and J shed 7 bases, with 16 bases lying between them. CDR3 length: 13 amino acids. The germline gives CDR1 MNHEY, CDR2 SVGAGI.

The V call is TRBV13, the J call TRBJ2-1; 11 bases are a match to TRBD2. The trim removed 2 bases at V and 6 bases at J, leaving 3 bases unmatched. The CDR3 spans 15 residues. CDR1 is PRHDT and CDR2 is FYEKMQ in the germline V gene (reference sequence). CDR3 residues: CASSLIAGGPNEQFF. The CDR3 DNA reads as TGTGCCAGCAGCTTAATAGCGGGAGGGCCCAATGAGCAGTTCTTC.

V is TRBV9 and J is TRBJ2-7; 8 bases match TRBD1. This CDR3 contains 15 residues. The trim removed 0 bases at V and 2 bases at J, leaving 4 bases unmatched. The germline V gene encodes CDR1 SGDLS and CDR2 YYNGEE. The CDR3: CASSVGTGRTYEQYF. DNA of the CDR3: TGTGCCAGCAGCGTAGGGACAGGGCGGACCTACGAGCAGTACTTC.

The CDR3, as DNA: TGTGCCAGCAGCTTCGGACAGGGGGAGCTGGCTTTCTTT. This translates into CASSFGQGELAFF. The chain is built from TRBV7-3 and TRBJ1-1, with TRBD1 identical over 10 bases. Germline assignment: CDR1 SGHTA and CDR2 FQGTGA. Trimming removed 3 bases from V and 11 bases from J; junction bases left unmatched: 6. The CDR3 totals 13 residues.

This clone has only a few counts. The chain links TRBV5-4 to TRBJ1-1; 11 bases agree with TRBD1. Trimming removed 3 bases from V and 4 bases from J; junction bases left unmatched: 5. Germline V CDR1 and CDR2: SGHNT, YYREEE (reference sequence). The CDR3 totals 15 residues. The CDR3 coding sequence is TGTGCCAGCAGCTCCGGACAGGGGGCGTCCACTGAAGCTTTCTTT. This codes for CASSSGQGASTEAFF. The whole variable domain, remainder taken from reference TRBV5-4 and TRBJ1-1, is ETGVTQSPTHLIKTRGQQVTLRCSSQSGHNTVSWYQQALGQGPQFIFQYYREEENGRGNFPPRFSGLQFPNYSSELNVNALELDDSALYLCASSSGQGASTEAFFGQGTRLTVV.

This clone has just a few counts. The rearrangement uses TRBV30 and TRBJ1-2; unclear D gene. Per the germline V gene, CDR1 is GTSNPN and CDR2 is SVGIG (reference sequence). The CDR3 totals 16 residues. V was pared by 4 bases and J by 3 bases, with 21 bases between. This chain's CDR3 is CAWTPPGKGRDYGYTF. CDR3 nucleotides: TGTGCCTGGACTCCTCCGGGAAAGGGAAGGGACTATGGCTACACCTTC. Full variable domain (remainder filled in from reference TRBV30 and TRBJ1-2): SQTIHQWPATLVQPVGSPLSLECTVEGTSNPNLYWYRQAAGRGLQLLFYSVGIGQISSEVPQNLSASRPQDRQFILSSKKLLLSDSGFYLCAWTPPGKGRDYGYTFGSGTRLTVV.